The rows below give T cell receptor beta chains drawn from one sample of a study of cytomegalovirus exposure and HLA in healthy donors. Data came from immunoSEQ multiplex PCR; TCRdb stores just in-frame clones and leaves some out. The sample comprises around 110,000 clones, 60% to 85% of which are singletons, and roughly 1.6% rests with the top ten. Material: PBMCs. The receptors come from a woman in her late teens or twenties in good health and CMV-seronegative. Each CDR3 is given with its conserved first and last residue. D genes are given only for firm matches. Clone size is not always given. Where it is, it says once, few, many or a class for expanded clones.

CDR3 length: 13
V gene: TRBV25-1
D gene: -
clone size: -
J gene: TRBJ1-2
CDR3 protein: CASSLTATGGYTF
CDR3 DNA: TGTGCCAGCAGTTTGACAGCAACTGGTGGCTACACCTTC

CDR3 length: 17
V gene: TRBV4-2
D gene: TRBD2
clone size: -
J gene: TRBJ2-5
CDR3 protein: CASSLGLAGANQETQYF
CDR3 DNA: TGTGCCAGCAGCCTCGGACTAGCGGGGGCAAACCAAGAGACCCAGTACTTC

CDR3 length: 16
V gene: TRBV13
D gene: TRBD1
clone size: -
J gene: TRBJ1-3
CDR3 protein: CASSLGDRVSGNTIYF
CDR3 DNA: TGTGCCAGCAGCTTAGGGGACAGGGTATCTGGAAACACCATATATTTT

CDR3 length: 11
V gene: TRBV30
D gene: TRBD1
clone size: -
J gene: TRBJ2-5
CDR3 protein: CAWNRGWTQYF
CDR3 DNA: TGTGCCTGGAACAGGGGTTGGACCCAGTACTTC

CDR3 length: 16
V gene: TRBV19
D gene: TRBD1
clone size: -
J gene: TRBJ1-5
CDR3 protein: CASRQSDRGFNQPQHF
CDR3 DNA: TGTGCCAGTAGACAAAGCGACAGGGGGTTTAATCAGCCCCAGCATTTT

CDR3 length: 13
V gene: TRBV29-1
D gene: TRBD2
clone size: -
J gene: TRBJ2-7
CDR3 protein: CSGKTAGVPEQYF
CDR3 DNA: TGCAGCGGCAAGACAGCGGGGGTTCCCGAGCAGTACTTC

CDR3 length: 15
V gene: TRBV6-1
D gene: TRBD1
clone size: -
J gene: TRBJ2-6
CDR3 protein: CASSKGASGANVLTF
CDR3 DNA: TGTGCCAGTTCAAAGGGGGCGAGTGGGGCCAACGTCCTGACTTTC

CDR3 length: 14
V gene: TRBV7-8
D gene: -
clone size: -
J gene: TRBJ1-5
CDR3 protein: CASSPGHLDQPQHF
CDR3 DNA: TGTGCCAGCAGCCCGGGACACCTAGATCAGCCCCAGCATTTT

CDR3 length: 14
V gene: TRBV28
D gene: -
clone size: -
J gene: TRBJ1-4
CDR3 protein: CASRPGVTNEKLFF
CDR3 DNA: TGTGCCAGCAGACCCGGGGTAACTAATGAAAAACTGTTTTTT

CDR3 length: 16
V gene: TRBV5-5
D gene: TRBD1
clone size: -
J gene: TRBJ1-5
CDR3 protein: CASSSLGQGENQPQHF
CDR3 DNA: TGTGCCAGCAGCTCCCTTGGACAGGGTGAGAATCAGCCCCAGCATTTT

CDR3 length: 16
V gene: TRBV7-9
D gene: TRBD1
clone size: -
J gene: TRBJ1-6
CDR3 protein: CASSLGGTAYNSPLHF
CDR3 DNA: TGTGCCAGCAGCTTAGGAGGGACAGCGTATAATTCACCCCTCCACTTT

CDR3 length: 14
V gene: TRBV5-1
D gene: -
clone size: -
J gene: TRBJ1-5
CDR3 protein: CASSEQGGNQPQHF
CDR3 DNA: TGCGCCAGCAGCGAACAGGGAGGCAATCAGCCCCAGCATTTT

CDR3 length: 15
V gene: TRBV6-1
D gene: -
clone size: -
J gene: TRBJ2-3
CDR3 protein: CASSEMGLRPDTQYF
CDR3 DNA: TGTGCCAGCAGTGAAATGGGCCTCAGACCAGATACGCAGTATTTT

CDR3 length: 14
V gene: TRBV19
D gene: -
clone size: few
J gene: TRBJ1-1
CDR3 protein: CASITAGMNTEAFF
CDR3 DNA: TGTGCCAGTATCACAGCGGGTATGAACACTGAAGCTTTCTTT

CDR3 length: 12
V gene: TRBV11-2
D gene: -
clone size: -
J gene: TRBJ1-1
CDR3 protein: CASSLRSLEAFF
CDR3 DNA: TGTGCCAGCAGCCTCCGTTCCCTTGAAGCTTTCTTT

CDR3 length: 15
V gene: TRBV9
D gene: -
clone size: -
J gene: TRBJ2-7
CDR3 protein: CASSGSPWSSYEQYF
CDR3 DNA: TGTGCCAGCAGCGGAAGCCCTTGGAGCTCCTACGAGCAGTACTTC

CDR3 length: 15
V gene: TRBV5-5
D gene: TRBD1
clone size: -
J gene: TRBJ1-1
CDR3 protein: CASSFELNRGTEAFF
CDR3 DNA: TGTGCCAGCAGCTTTGAGCTGAACAGGGGAACTGAAGCTTTCTTT

CDR3 length: 14
V gene: TRBV14
D gene: -
clone size: -
J gene: TRBJ1-1
CDR3 protein: CASSQDTRGTEAFF
CDR3 DNA: TGTGCCAGCAGCCAAGATACCCGAGGGACTGAAGCTTTCTTT

CDR3 length: 13
V gene: TRBV28
D gene: -
clone size: -
J gene: TRBJ1-1
CDR3 protein: CASSLGAEAEAFF
CDR3 DNA: TGTGCCAGCAGTTTGGGGGCGGAGGCTGAAGCTTTCTTT

CDR3 length: 14
V gene: TRBV7-7
D gene: -
clone size: -
J gene: TRBJ2-5
CDR3 protein: CASSLAGDQETQYF
CDR3 DNA: TGTGCTAGCAGCTTAGCAGGGGACCAAGAGACCCAGTACTTC

CDR3 length: 18
V gene: TRBV7-9
D gene: TRBD1
clone size: -
J gene: TRBJ1-4
CDR3 protein: CASSFLTRTGVSIEKLFF
CDR3 DNA: TGTGCCAGCAGCTTTCTTACTAGGACAGGGGTGTCTATTGAAAAACTGTTTTTT

CDR3 length: 13
V gene: TRBV5-6
D gene: -
clone size: few
J gene: TRBJ1-1
CDR3 protein: CASSLASFSEAFF
CDR3 DNA: TGTGCCAGCAGCTTGGCCTCGTTCAGTGAAGCTTTCTTT

CDR3 length: 16
V gene: TRBV30
D gene: TRBD1
clone size: -
J gene: TRBJ2-3
CDR3 protein: CAFRILRTGGTDTQYF
CDR3 DNA: TGTGCCTTCCGCATCTTAAGGACAGGGGGCACAGATACGCAGTATTTT

CDR3 length: 19
V gene: TRBV30
D gene: TRBD2
clone size: -
J gene: TRBJ2-4
CDR3 protein: CAWSPNLVLAELAKNIQYF
CDR3 DNA: TGTGCCTGGAGCCCTAACCTGGTCCTAGCGGAGCTAGCCAAAAACATTCAGTACTTC

CDR3 length: 14
V gene: TRBV2
D gene: TRBD1
clone size: -
J gene: TRBJ1-1
CDR3 protein: CASCTGGRNTEAFF
CDR3 DNA: TGTGCCAGCTGTACAGGGGGCAGGAACACTGAAGCTTTCTTT

CDR3 length: 13
V gene: TRBV18
D gene: TRBD1
clone size: few
J gene: TRBJ1-5
CDR3 protein: CASSLDRGQPQHF
CDR3 DNA: TGTGCCAGCTCCCTAGACAGGGGACAGCCCCAGCATTTT

CDR3 length: 15
V gene: TRBV19
D gene: -
clone size: -
J gene: TRBJ1-2
CDR3 protein: CASSTPGLEPHGYTF
CDR3 DNA: TGTGCCAGTAGTACCCCGGGACTTGAACCTCATGGCTACACCTTC

CDR3 length: 17
V gene: TRBV7-2
D gene: -
clone size: -
J gene: TRBJ1-6
CDR3 protein: CASSSSPLTSYNSPLHF
CDR3 DNA: TGTGCCAGCAGCTCTAGCCCTCTTACCTCCTATAATTCACCCCTCCACTTT

CDR3 length: 14
V gene: TRBV28
D gene: -
clone size: few
J gene: TRBJ2-3
CDR3 protein: CATRGGGGTDTQYF
CDR3 DNA: TGTGCCACCAGGGGAGGCGGAGGGACAGATACGCAGTATTTT

CDR3 length: 15
V gene: TRBV6-4
D gene: -
clone size: -
J gene: TRBJ1-5
CDR3 protein: CASSAAGAVGQPQHF
CDR3 DNA: TGTGCCAGTAGCGCAGCAGGGGCCGTCGGGCAGCCCCAGCATTTT

CDR3 length: 15
V gene: TRBV6-6
D gene: TRBD1
clone size: -
J gene: TRBJ2-7
CDR3 protein: CASSYLGQGAGEQYF
CDR3 DNA: TGTGCCAGCAGTTACTTGGGACAGGGGGCCGGAGAGCAGTACTTC

CDR3 length: 16
V gene: TRBV5-1
D gene: TRBD1
clone size: -
J gene: TRBJ2-3
CDR3 protein: CASRPIIQGSGDTQYF
CDR3 DNA: TGCGCCAGCCGTCCAATAATACAGGGGTCGGGGGATACGCAGTATTTT

CDR3 length: 16
V gene: TRBV6-1
D gene: -
clone size: -
J gene: TRBJ1-4
CDR3 protein: CASSEVFRWTNEKLFF
CDR3 DNA: TGTGCCAGCAGTGAAGTTTTCAGGTGGACTAATGAAAAACTGTTTTTT

CDR3 length: 14
V gene: TRBV7-2
D gene: -
clone size: -
J gene: TRBJ1-1
CDR3 protein: CASSSSTGNTEAFF
CDR3 DNA: TGTGCCAGCAGCTCATCGACAGGGAACACTGAAGCTTTCTTT

CDR3 length: 17
V gene: TRBV4-1
D gene: TRBD1
clone size: once
J gene: TRBJ2-7
CDR3 protein: CASSQGSGTGTSYEQYF
CDR3 DNA: TGCGCCAGCAGCCAAGGGTCCGGGACAGGTACCTCCTACGAGCAGTACTTC